These 17 T cell receptor beta chains were sequenced from one sample in a study of CD8 T cells in Susac syndrome. Reverse transcription of 0.5 to 1 ug RNA was performed with random hexamers. TCRdb processed the immunoSEQ multiplex PCR reads anew with MiXCR; each CDR3 protein has one entry. The sample yields more than 55,000 distinct CDR3 sequences, around 95% seen once. The sample taken for sequencing was CD8+ T cells from PBMCs. The receptors were sampled from a human donor in good health.

V and J are TRBV5-6 and TRBJ1-1; D is uncertain. This CDR3 contains 12 residues. Between the trimmed V and J ends, which lost 2 bases and 4 bases, there was a span of 6 bases. Germline V gene lookup returns CDR1 SGHDT and CDR2 YYEEEE. The CDR3 here is CASSLRVTEAFF. In nucleotides, the CDR3 is TGTGCCAGCAGCTTAAGGGTCACTGAAGCTTTCTTT.

This sequence joins TRBV29-1 and TRBJ2-1; tentatively, D is TRBD2 (7 bases). This CDR3 is 16 amino acids long. Trimming took 0 bases from V and 9 from J, leaving 21 bases between them. From germline, CDR1 is SQVTM and CDR2 ANQGSEA. The CDR3 DNA follows: TGCAGCGTTGAAGACATCCGGGGGGCCCTAGCCGGTGAGCAGTTCTTC. Its protein is CSVEDIRGALAGEQFF.

There are a few counts of this clonotype. The genes are TRBV9 and TRBJ1-1; D uncertain. CDR1 SGDLS and CDR2 YYNGEE come from the germline V gene. Between the trimmed V and J ends, which lost 0 bases and 4 bases, there was a span of 10 bases. The CDR3 length is 14 residues. The CDR3 is CASSVGGAGTEAFF. The CDR3 DNA reads TGTGCCAGCAGCGTAGGGGGAGCTGGCACTGAAGCTTTCTTT. The full variable domain, rest sourced from reference TRBV9 and TRBJ1-1, is DSGVTQTPKHLITATGQRVTLRCSPRSGDLSVYWYQQSLDQGLQFLIQYYNGEERAKGNILERFSAQQFPDLHSELNLSSLELGDSALYFCASSVGGAGTEAFFGQGTRLTVV.

The rearrangement uses TRBV5-1 and TRBJ2-2; D unresolved. The CDR3 loop spans 15 amino acids. The germline V gene encodes CDR1 SGHRS and CDR2 YFSETQ. V dropped 3 bases and J dropped 5 bases, with 14 bases sitting between them. CDR3 protein: CASSSLTQQTGELFF. The CDR3 DNA follows: TGCGCCAGCAGCTCGCTCACTCAGCAAACCGGGGAGCTGTTTTTT.

J is TRBJ1-1 and V is TRBV6-6, with 8 bases identical to TRBD1. The CDR3 consists of 14 residues. Germline CDR1 MNHNY, CDR2 SVGAGI (reference sequence). With V trimmed by 5 bases and J by 4 bases, 6 bases remained unmatched. The CDR3 reads CASSHTGGGTEAFF. The CDR3 nucleotides are TGTGCCAGCAGTCATACAGGGGGTGGCACTGAAGCTTTCTTT.

The J gene is TRBJ2-7, the V gene TRBV28; 12 nucleotides match TRBD1. CDR3 length equals 17 residues. With 5 bases clipped from V and 2 bases from J, the junction kept 10 bases outside the gene matches. From germline, CDR1 is MDHEN and CDR2 SYDVKM. The CDR3 DNA reads TGTGCCAGCAGTCCTTCGAACTGGGACAGGGGGCCCTACGAGCAGTACTTC. Its translation: CASSPSNWDRGPYEQYF.

The chain couples TRBV3-1 to TRBJ1-2, with D possibly TRBD1 on 5 matching bases. V was cut by 11 bases and J by 4 bases, with 17 bases left in between. CDR1 and CDR2 (germline): LGHDT, YNNKEL (reference sequence). The CDR3 runs to 13 residues. The CDR3, as DNA: TGTGCCTCCTGGGACCGACGGTCCTATGGCTACACCTTC. Amino acids: CASWDRRSYGYTF.

CDR3 DNA: TGCAGCGTTGAATATAGCGGAGGAGCTGGGGCCAACGTCCTGACTTTC. Translating it yields CSVEYSGGAGANVLTF. This rearrangement joins TRBV29-1 to TRBJ2-6; D possibly corresponds to TRBD2 (6 bases). Per germline, CDR1 SQVTM and CDR2 ANQGSEA. V shed 2 bases and J shed 2 bases, with 13 bases lying between them. There are 16 residues in the CDR3.

The chain couples TRBV3-1 to TRBJ2-7; weak D call: TRBD1 (5 bases). Trimming cost V 7 bases and J 3 bases, with 13 bases left between them. This CDR3 is 13 amino acids long. The germline V gene has CDR1 LGHDT and CDR2 YNNKEL (reference sequence). In DNA form, the CDR3 reads TGTGCCAGCACGTGGGGCCCTAGCTACGAGCAGTACTTC. Translating it yields CASTWGPSYEQYF.

This chain joins TRBV3-1 and TRBJ2-3; D unresolved. The germline V gene has CDR1 LGHDT and CDR2 YNNKEL (reference sequence). The CDR3 contains 17 residues. The V end was cut by 5 bases, the J end by 2 bases, with 20 bases between. The CDR3 nucleotides are TGTGCCAGCAGCTCGTTCCTGGTGGGCTATCACACAGATACGCAGTATTTT. Encoded protein: CASSSFLVGYHTDTQYF.

A single count supports this clonotype. This chain uses TRBV20-1 with TRBJ2-7; 14 positions agree with TRBD2. V shed 4 bases, J shed 1 base, and the junction held 15 bases outside the gene matches. Germline values: CDR1 DFQATT, CDR2 SNEGSKA (reference sequence). The CDR3 contains 19 residues. In DNA form, the CDR3 reads TGCAGTGCTACCCCCACAGGGACTAGCGGGGGTCAGGATTCCTACGAGCAGTACTTC. Amino acid sequence: CSATPTGTSGGQDSYEQYF.

V and J are TRBV3-1 and TRBJ1-1; D is uncertain. V dropped 4 bases and J dropped 1 base, with 16 bases sitting between them. The germline V gene has CDR1 LGHDT and CDR2 YNNKEL (reference sequence). This CDR3 contains 16 residues. The chain's CDR3 is CASSPLFGRSNTEAFF. For the CDR3, the DNA is TGTGCCAGCAGCCCCCTTTTCGGCAGGTCGAACACTGAAGCTTTCTTT. Looking up the rest from reference TRBV3-1 and TRBJ1-1 gives the full variable domain: DTAVSQTPKYLVTQMGNDKSIKCEQNLGHDTMYWYKQDSKKFLKIMFSYNNKELIINETVPNRFSPKSPDKAHLNLHINSLELGDSAVYFCASSPLFGRSNTEAFFGQGTRLTVV.

This sequence joins TRBV5-1 and TRBJ2-1; 9 bases fit TRBD1. The trim removed 4 bases at V and 2 bases at J, leaving 1 base unmatched. Germline CDR1 SGHRS, CDR2 YFSETQ. This CDR3 contains 14 residues. Here the CDR3 reads CASSRDRAYNEQFF. The CDR3 DNA follows: TGCGCCAGCAGCCGGGACAGGGCCTACAATGAGCAGTTCTTC.

The chain employs TRBV6-5 and TRBJ1-2, with D possibly being TRBD1 (6 bases). CDR1 is MNHEY and CDR2 is SVGAGI in the germline V gene. Trimming took off 4 bases at V and 6 bases at J, with 15 bases between the two ends. The CDR3 runs 14 residues. CDR3 sequence reads: CASSFSEGGNGYTF. The CDR3 coding sequence is TGTGCCAGCAGTTTCAGTGAGGGGGGAAATGGCTACACCTTC.

The V gene is TRBV9, the J gene TRBJ2-2; D might be TRBD2 (7 bases). This CDR3 comprises 16 residues. V lost 0 bases and J 6 bases, leaving 15 bases between the germline ends. CDR1 SGDLS and CDR2 YYNGEE come from the germline V gene. CDR3 in amino acids: CASSVGGGGLPGELFF. In nucleotides, the CDR3 is TGTGCCAGCAGCGTAGGAGGGGGGGGCCTCCCCGGGGAGCTGTTTTTT.

In this sample, this clonotype turned up once. This rearrangement joins TRBV4-3 to TRBJ2-1; D not certain. Trimming took 4 bases from V and 8 from J, leaving 15 bases between them. CDR3 length: 14 amino acids. Per the germline V gene, CDR1 is LGHNA and CDR2 is YSLEER. CDR3: CASSLSQATYEQFF. The CDR3 DNA reads as TGCGCCAGCAGCCTCTCTCAGGCGACCTATGAGCAGTTCTTC.

This clonotype was seen only once. This chain connects TRBV7-8 to TRBJ2-5, with D possibly TRBD1 on 5 matching bases. CDR3 size: 16 residues. Germline V gene sequence: CDR1 SGHVS, CDR2 FQNEAQ. V was trimmed by 1 base and J by 5 bases, leaving 17 bases between them. CDR3 loop: CASSLGWGRAGETQYF. The CDR3 region has the DNA TGTGCCAGCAGCTTAGGTTGGGGCAGGGCTGGGGAGACCCAGTACTTC.